Listed below are T cell receptor beta chains from one sample, sequenced in a study of shared clonotypes between healthy human individuals. Assay used: immunoSEQ multiplex PCR; TCRdb lists only in-frame clones, some missing. Of 2,500,000 or so clones in the sample, around nine tenths were seen once. Sequenced: naive CD4+ T cells sorted from blood. The receptor source for this set is a young man in good health. Each CDR3 is given with its conserved first and last residue. Fields, in order: D gene, clone size, J gene, CDR3 length, V gene, CDR3 DNA, CDR3 protein. The D gene is left open where the match is weak. A row's size may be missing; if present it is once, few, many or a size class.

D: .; size: few; J: TRBJ1-5; length: 12; V: TRBV2; DNA: TGTGCCAGCAGCGCCGACCATCAGCCCCAGCATTTT; CDR3: CASSADHQPQHF
D: TRBD1; size: .; J: TRBJ1-2; length: 14; V: TRBV14; DNA: TGTGCCAGCAGCCGGGGACAGCAGAGGAATGGCTACACCTTC; CDR3: CASSRGQQRNGYTF
D: .; size: .; J: TRBJ2-5; length: 13; V: TRBV7-8; DNA: TGTGCCAGCAGCTTGCCCGGGCCCGGGCCCCAGTACTTC; CDR3: CASSLPGPGPQYF
D: .; size: few; J: TRBJ1-4; length: 15; V: TRBV6-1; DNA: TGTGCCAGCAACGTACACGAAGCAACTAATGAAAAACTGTTTTTT; CDR3: CASNVHEATNEKLFF
D: .; size: .; J: TRBJ1-5; length: 13; V: TRBV6-5; DNA: TGTGCCAGCAGACAGGGTATCAATCAGCCCCAGCATTTT; CDR3: CASRQGINQPQHF
D: .; size: .; J: TRBJ2-7; length: 12; V: TRBV30; DNA: TGTGCCTGGAGTATAACGGGCGTAAAGCAGTACTTC; CDR3: CAWSITGVKQYF
D: .; size: few; J: TRBJ1-5; length: 13; V: TRBV25-1; DNA: TGTGCCAGCAGTACTGCGGCGGGTCAGCCCCAGCATTTT; CDR3: CASSTAAGQPQHF
D: .; size: few; J: TRBJ2-7; length: 12; V: TRBV5-1; DNA: TGCGCCAGCAGCCAGAGGGCAAACGAGCAGTACTTC; CDR3: CASSQRANEQYF
D: .; size: .; J: TRBJ2-7; length: 14; V: TRBV30; DNA: TGTGCCTGGAGTGTAGGAGGGCCCGTGGAGGAGCAGTACTTC; CDR3: CAWSVGGPVEEQYF
D: TRBD2; size: .; J: TRBJ2-1; length: 16; V: TRBV4-2; DNA: TGTGCCAGCAGCCAAGAAAGGCGGGGGGGATACAATGAGCAGTTCTTC; CDR3: CASSQERRGGYNEQFF
D: .; size: .; J: TRBJ2-3; length: 13; V: TRBV7-2; DNA: TGTGCCAGCAGCTTACATGGCGTAGATACGCAGTATTTT; CDR3: CASSLHGVDTQYF
D: TRBD1; size: .; J: TRBJ2-1; length: 15; V: TRBV11-2; DNA: TGTGCCAGCAGCTTGGACGGGACAGGGTATGATGAGCAGTTCTTC; CDR3: CASSLDGTGYDEQFF